This T cell receptor (beta chain) was profiled in a study of neurological immune-mediated disorders. This clonotype was found many times. Its target is not known. Study findings and constraints: The expanded clones of different subjects shared no CDR3 amino acid sequences (suggesting private repertoires in all groups).

A 10-nucleotide random UMI tagged transcripts in template-switch 5'RACE cDNA synthesis. TCRdb itself ran the 5' RACE reads through MiXCR, one entry per CDR3 protein. The sample shows about 31,000 distinct CDR3 sequences, 13% of them seen only once. Described time point: technical triplicate 2. Each sorted-subset library came from around 1 million CD4+ or CD8+ T cells. From germline, CDR1 is DFQATT and CDR2 SNEGSKA (reference sequence). There are 13 residues in the CDR3. V lost 0 bases and J lost 5, with 10 bases in between. This clonotype was obtained from a female donor with HTLV-1-associated myelopathy (HAM/TSP). The chain uses TRBV20-1 and TRBJ1-2, with D unresolved. The sample consisted of CD4+ T cells from blood. CDR3 amino acids: CSARERGIYGYTF. The CDR3 bases are TGCAGTGCTAGAGAAAGAGGGATTTATGGCTACACCTTC.